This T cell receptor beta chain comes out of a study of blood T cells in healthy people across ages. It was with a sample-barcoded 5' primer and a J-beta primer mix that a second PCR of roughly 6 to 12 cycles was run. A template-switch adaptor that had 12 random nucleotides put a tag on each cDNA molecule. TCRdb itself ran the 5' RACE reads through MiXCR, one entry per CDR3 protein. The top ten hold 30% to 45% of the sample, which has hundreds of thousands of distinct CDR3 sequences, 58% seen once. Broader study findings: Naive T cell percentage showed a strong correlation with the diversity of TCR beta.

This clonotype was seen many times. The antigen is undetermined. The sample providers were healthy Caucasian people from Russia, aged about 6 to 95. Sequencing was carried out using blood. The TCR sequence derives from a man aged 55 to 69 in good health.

This chain's CDR3 is CASSSDYSLGRADTQYF. CDR3 nucleotide sequence: TGTGCCAGCAGTTCCGACTACAGTTTAGGTCGCGCAGATACGCAGTATTTT. V gene TRBV28 combines with J gene TRBJ2-3; D perhaps matches TRBD2 (5 bases). Looked up from germline, CDR1 is MDHEN and CDR2 is SYDVKM. This CDR3 is 17 amino acids long. Trimming took off 4 bases at V and 4 bases at J, with 21 bases between the two ends.